Here is one T cell receptor (beta chain) with its context. Its antigen is as yet unknown. Assays captured approximately 100,000 TCR templates per sample. The protocol was immunoSEQ multiplex PCR, while the TCRdb copy is restricted to in-frame clones and leaves out a portion. The table lists roughly 120,000 clones, approximately 90% of them singletons. CDR1 is GTSNPN, CDR2 SVGIG, per germline (reference sequence). V lost 0 bases, J lost 8 bases, and 8 bases stayed unmatched. The CDR3 runs 15 residues. The data were taken from a study of siplizumab effects on memory and regulatory T cells. Regarding the study as a whole: Neither a naive nor a memory phenotype was assignable to roughly 80-95% of proliferating CD4+ or CD8+ clones. Confirmation that proliferating Tregs from siplizumab cultures had suppressive function was not obtained. Relative to controls at roughly 28%, mappable alloreactive CD4+ clones exhibited a mean Treg-derived proportion of 68.8% with siplizumab.

The chain combines TRBV30 with TRBJ2-3; 10 bases are a match to TRBD2. The origin of this receptor is a human donor in good health. The sequencing input was Tregs sorted from blood. CDR3 sequence reads: CAWSVPTSGTATQYF. The CDR3 nucleotides are TGTGCCTGGAGTGTACCCACTAGCGGGACGGCTACGCAGTATTTT.